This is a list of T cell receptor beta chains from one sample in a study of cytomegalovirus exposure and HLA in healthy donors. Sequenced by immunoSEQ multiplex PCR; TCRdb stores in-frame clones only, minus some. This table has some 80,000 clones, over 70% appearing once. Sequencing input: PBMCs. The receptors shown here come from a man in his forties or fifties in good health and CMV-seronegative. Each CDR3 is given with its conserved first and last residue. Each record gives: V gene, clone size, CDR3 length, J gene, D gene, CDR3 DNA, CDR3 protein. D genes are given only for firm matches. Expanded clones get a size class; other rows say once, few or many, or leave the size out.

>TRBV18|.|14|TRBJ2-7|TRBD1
TGTGCCAGCTCAGCCGGGACAGGGGCCTACGAGCAGTACTTC
CASSAGTGAYEQYF
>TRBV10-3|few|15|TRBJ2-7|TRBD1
TGTGCCATCAGAGGGACAGAAGGTTTTACCTACGAGCAGTACTTC
CAIRGTEGFTYEQYF
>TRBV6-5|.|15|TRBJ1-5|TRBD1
TGTGCCAGCAGTTCATCGGGACAGATTAATCAGCCCCAGCATTTT
CASSSSGQINQPQHF
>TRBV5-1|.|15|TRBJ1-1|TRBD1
TGCGCCAGCAGCGTACAGGGGGCGGTGAACACTGAAGCTTTCTTT
CASSVQGAVNTEAFF
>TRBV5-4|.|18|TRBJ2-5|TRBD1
TGTGCCAGCAGCTTGGGTCGACCGGGACAGGGAGCCGGAGAGACCCAGTACTTC
CASSLGRPGQGAGETQYF
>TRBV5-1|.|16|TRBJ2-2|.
TGCGCCAGCAGCTTGGCCCGAGGGGGGAACACCGGGGAGCTGTTTTTT
CASSLARGGNTGELFF
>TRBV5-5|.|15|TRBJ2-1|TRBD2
TGTGCCAGCAGCTTGGATAGCGGGAGCCAAAATGAGCAGTTCTTC
CASSLDSGSQNEQFF
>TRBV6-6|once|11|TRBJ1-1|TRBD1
TGTGCCAGCAGAGAGGGACAGAAAGCTTTCTTT
CASREGQKAFF
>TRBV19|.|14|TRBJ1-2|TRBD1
TGTGCCAGTAGTTACGGACAGGTTAACTATGGCTACACCTTC
CASSYGQVNYGYTF
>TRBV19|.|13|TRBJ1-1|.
TGTGCCAGTAGTATACAGGGGAACACTGAAGCTTTCTTT
CASSIQGNTEAFF
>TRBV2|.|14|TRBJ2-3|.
TGTGCCAGCAAAACAGGGCCCAACACAGATACGCAGTATTTT
CASKTGPNTDTQYF
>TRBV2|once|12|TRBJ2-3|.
TGTGCCAGCAGGGTAGTACTTGATACGCAGTATTTT
CASRVVLDTQYF
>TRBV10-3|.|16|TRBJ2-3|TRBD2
TGTGCCATCAGCGGGACTAGCGGGCCTAGCACAGATACGCAGTATTTT
CAISGTSGPSTDTQYF
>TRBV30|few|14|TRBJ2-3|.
TGTGCCTGGAGTGTACACAGCAACACAGATACGCAGTATTTT
CAWSVHSNTDTQYF
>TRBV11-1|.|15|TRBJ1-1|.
TGTGCCAGCAACCAAGGACAGAGGATGAACACTGAAGCTTTCTTT
CASNQGQRMNTEAFF
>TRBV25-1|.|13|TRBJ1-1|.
TGTGCCAGCAGTACCCGAACTAACACTGAAGCTTTCTTT
CASSTRTNTEAFF
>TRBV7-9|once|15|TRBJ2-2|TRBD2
TGTGCCAGCAGCTTCCAGCGGGGGTACACCGGGGAGCTGTTTTTT
CASSFQRGYTGELFF
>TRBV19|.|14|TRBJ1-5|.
TGTGCCAGTACCATCGGGGGGGGAAATCAGCCCCAGCATTTT
CASTIGGGNQPQHF
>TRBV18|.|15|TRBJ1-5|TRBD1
TGTGCCAGCTCACCACCTCGGACAGGGCCCCAGCCCCAGCATTTT
CASSPPRTGPQPQHF
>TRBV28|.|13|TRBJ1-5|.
TGTGCCAGCAGTGAGTTCCGCAATCAGCCCCAGCATTTT
CASSEFRNQPQHF
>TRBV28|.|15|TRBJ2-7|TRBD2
TGTGCCAGCAGTTTAGGGCTAGCGGGATCGTACGAGCAGTACTTC
CASSLGLAGSYEQYF
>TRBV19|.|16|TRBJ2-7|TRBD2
TGTGCCAGTAGTATAGCTAGGACTAGCGGGACCTACGAGCAGTACTTC
CASSIARTSGTYEQYF
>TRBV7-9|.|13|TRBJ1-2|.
TGTGCCAGCAGCCAGGGGTCCGGCTATGGCTACACCTTC
CASSQGSGYGYTF
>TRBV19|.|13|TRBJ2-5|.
TGTGCCAGTAGTATGAGGGGGCAAGAGACCCAGTACTTC
CASSMRGQETQYF
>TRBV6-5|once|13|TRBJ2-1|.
TGTGCCAGCAGGACAGCCGGGGGCAATGAGCAGTTCTTC
CASRTAGGNEQFF
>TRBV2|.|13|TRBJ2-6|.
TGTGCCAGCAGTCCCCGGGGGGCCAACGTCCTGACTTTC
CASSPRGANVLTF
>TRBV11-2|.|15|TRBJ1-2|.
TGTGCCAGCAGCTTCGAACCAGGGGTTTACTATGGCTACACCTTC
CASSFEPGVYYGYTF
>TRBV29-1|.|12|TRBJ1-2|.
TGCAGCGCCCAGCCTCGCGGCTATGGCTACACCTTC
CSAQPRGYGYTF
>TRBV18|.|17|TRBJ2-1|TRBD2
TGTGCCAGCTCACCACCAGAGGGAGGGCCCAGGTACAATGAGCAGTTCTTC
CASSPPEGGPRYNEQFF
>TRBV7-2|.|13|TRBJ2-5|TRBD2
TGTGCCAGCGGGCTAGCGGGAGCAAGGGAGCAGTACTTC
CASGLAGAREQYF
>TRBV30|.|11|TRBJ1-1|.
TGTGCCGCGGACGGACTCGTTGAAGCTTTCTTT
CAADGLVEAFF
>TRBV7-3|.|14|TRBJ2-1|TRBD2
TGTGCCAGCAGCTTGGGCGGGAGTTTCCATGAGCAGTTCTTC
CASSLGGSFHEQFF
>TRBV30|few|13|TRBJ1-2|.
TGTGCCTGGAGAAAGGACAGCTACTATGGCTACACCTTC
CAWRKDSYYGYTF
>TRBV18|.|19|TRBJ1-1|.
TGTGCCAGCTCACCGGGTCCCGGGGAAACAGGGTGGGGGAACACTGAAGCTTTCTTT
CASSPGPGETGWGNTEAFF
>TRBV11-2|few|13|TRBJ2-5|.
TGTGCCAGCAGCTTAGCCCAGGTGGAGACCCAGTACTTC
CASSLAQVETQYF
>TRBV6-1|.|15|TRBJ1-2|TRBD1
TGTGCCAGCAAAGAAATCAGAGGGACAGGTGGTGGCTACACCTTC
CASKEIRGTGGGYTF
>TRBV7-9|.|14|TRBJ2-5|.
TGTGCCAGCAGCAATACTAGGGACCAAGAGACCCAGTACTTC
CASSNTRDQETQYF
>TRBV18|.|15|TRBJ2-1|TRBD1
TGTGCCAGCTCTCAAAAGACAGGGGGCCCCAATGAGCAGTTCTTC
CASSQKTGGPNEQFF